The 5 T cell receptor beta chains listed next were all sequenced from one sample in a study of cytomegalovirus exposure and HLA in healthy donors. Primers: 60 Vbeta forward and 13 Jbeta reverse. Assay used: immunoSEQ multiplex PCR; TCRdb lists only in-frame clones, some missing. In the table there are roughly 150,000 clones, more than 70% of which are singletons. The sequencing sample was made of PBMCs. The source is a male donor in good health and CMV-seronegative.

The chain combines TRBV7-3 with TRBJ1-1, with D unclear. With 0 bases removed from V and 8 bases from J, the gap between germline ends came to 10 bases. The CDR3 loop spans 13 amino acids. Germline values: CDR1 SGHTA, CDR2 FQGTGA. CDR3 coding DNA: TGTGCCAGCAGCTTAACGACGGGAGGCGAAGCTTTCTTT. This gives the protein CASSLTTGGEAFF.

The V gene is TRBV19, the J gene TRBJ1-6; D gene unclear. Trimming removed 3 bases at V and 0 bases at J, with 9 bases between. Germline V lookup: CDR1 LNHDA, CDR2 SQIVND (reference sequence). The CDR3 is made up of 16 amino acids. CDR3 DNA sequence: TGTGCCAGTAGTATCTACAGTAGCTCCTATAATTCACCCCTCCACTTT. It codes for CASSIYSSSYNSPLHF.

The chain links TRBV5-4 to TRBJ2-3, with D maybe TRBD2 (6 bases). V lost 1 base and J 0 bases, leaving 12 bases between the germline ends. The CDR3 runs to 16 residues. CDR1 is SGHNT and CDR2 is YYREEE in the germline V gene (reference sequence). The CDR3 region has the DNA TGTGCCAGCAGCTTGTACGGGAGTATAAGCACAGATACGCAGTATTTT. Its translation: CASSLYGSISTDTQYF.

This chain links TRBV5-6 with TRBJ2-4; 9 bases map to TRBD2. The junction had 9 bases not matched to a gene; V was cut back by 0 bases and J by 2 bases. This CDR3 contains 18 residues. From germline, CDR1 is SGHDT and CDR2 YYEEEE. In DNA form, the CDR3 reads TGTGCCAGCAGCTTGGAAGCGGGGGGCCCTATCTCCAAAAACATTCAGTACTTC. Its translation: CASSLEAGGPISKNIQYF. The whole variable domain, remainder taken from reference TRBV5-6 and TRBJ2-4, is DAGVTQSPTHLIKTRGQQVTLRCSPKSGHDTVSWYQQALGQGPQFIFQYYEEEERQRGNFPDRFSGHQFPNYSSELNVNALLLGDSALYLCASSLEAGGPISKNIQYFGAGTRLSVL.

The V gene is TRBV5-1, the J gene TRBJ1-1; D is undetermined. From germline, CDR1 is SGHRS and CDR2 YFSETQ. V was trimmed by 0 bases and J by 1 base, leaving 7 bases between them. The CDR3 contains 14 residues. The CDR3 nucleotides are TGCGCCAGCAGCTTGGGACTCCAGAACACTGAAGCTTTCTTT. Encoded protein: CASSLGLQNTEAFF.